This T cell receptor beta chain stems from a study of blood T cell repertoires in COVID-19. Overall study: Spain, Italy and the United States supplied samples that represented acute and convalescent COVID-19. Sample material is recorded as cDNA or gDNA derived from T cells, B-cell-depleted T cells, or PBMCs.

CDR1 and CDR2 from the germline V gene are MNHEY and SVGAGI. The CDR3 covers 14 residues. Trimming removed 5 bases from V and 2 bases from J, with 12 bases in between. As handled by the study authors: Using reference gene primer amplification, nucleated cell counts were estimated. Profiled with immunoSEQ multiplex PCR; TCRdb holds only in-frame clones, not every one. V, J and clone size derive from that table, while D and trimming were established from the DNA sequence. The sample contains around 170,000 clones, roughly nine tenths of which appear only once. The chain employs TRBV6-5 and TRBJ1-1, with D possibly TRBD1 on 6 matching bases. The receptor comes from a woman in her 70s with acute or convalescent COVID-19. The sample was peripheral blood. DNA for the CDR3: TGTGCCAGCAGTAAGACAGGACTTAACACTGAAGCTTTCTTT. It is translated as CASSKTGLNTEAFF.